The subject of this entry is one T cell receptor beta chain. TCRdb's table, derived via immunoSEQ multiplex PCR, lists solely in-frame clones and lacks some. The repertoire holds some 120,000 clones, with approximately 90% as singletons. Baseline was the first blood sampling point, followed by cycle 4 day 1 and cycle 7 day 1. This sample is drawn from a study of OX40 agonist ivuxolimab in advanced cancers. Whole-study context: Aged roughly 23 to 79 with a mean of approximately 60 years, they were 75% to 85% male.

The germline V gene has CDR1 SGHRS and CDR2 YFSETQ. The V end was cut by 4 bases, the J end by 0 bases, with 13 bases between. The CDR3 runs to 16 residues. The sample in question was CD4+ or CD8+ T cells sorted from blood, obtained in a trial of the OX40 agonist ivuxolimab. The chain carries TRBV5-1 and TRBJ1-4; D is perhaps TRBD1 (5 bases). The TCR originated in an adult with an advanced solid tumor such as melanoma, head and neck, liver or kidney cancer. CDR3 residues: CASSRFPGTTNEKLFF. The CDR3 DNA reads TGCGCCAGCAGCAGATTTCCAGGGACAACTAATGAAAAACTGTTTTTT.